This TCR beta chain is from a study of blood T cell repertoires in COVID-19. Across the study: Both acute and convalescent COVID-19 samples were obtained from the United States, Italy and Spain.

As handled by the study authors: Scientists estimated how many nucleated cells there were by amplifying reference gene primers. Profiled with immunoSEQ multiplex PCR; TCRdb holds only in-frame clones, not every one. Clonal size and the V and J genes are those of that table, whereas D and trimming came from the DNA. The repertoire consists of about 240,000 clones, with 70% to 90% occurring once and the leading ten covering 0.9% to 1%. Trimming took off 10 bases at V and 0 bases at J, with 13 bases between the two ends. The CDR3 covers 14 residues. Per germline, CDR1 MNHNY and CDR2 SVGAGI (reference sequence).

This clonotype was sampled from a woman in her thirties or forties who had recovered from COVID-19. V gene TRBV6-6 combines with J gene TRBJ1-3, with a tentative D call TRBD1 (6 bases). The sequencing sample was made of peripheral blood. The CDR3 DNA reads as TGTGCCACCTGGAGGACAGCCTCTGGAAACACCATATATTTT. It translates to CATWRTASGNTIYF.